These T cell receptor beta chains were read from a single sample in a study of blood T cell repertoires in COVID-19. Assay: immunoSEQ multiplex PCR; the TCRdb copy retains only in-frame clones and omits some. The profile shows around 200,000 clones, about 86% of them singletons. Sequenced input: PBMCs or T cells enriched from blood (not recorded which). The receptor source for this set is a woman in her thirties who had been exposed to COVID-19. Both conserved end residues are part of each CDR3. The D gene is left open where the match is weak. Size is stated for part of the rows, as once, few or many counts, or as a class when the clone is expanded.

few	TRBV2	TRBD1	14	TRBJ1-5	CASIRDRRNQPQHF	TGTGCCAGCATTCGGGACAGGCGGAATCAGCCCCAGCATTTT
NA	TRBV4-1	TRBD1	14	TRBJ2-3	CASVPGQSTDTQYF	TGCGCCAGCGTACCGGGACAGAGCACAGATACGCAGTATTTT
NA	TRBV5-4	NA	16	TRBJ2-1	CASSLPGTPVYNEQFF	TGTGCCAGCAGCCTACCCGGGACTCCCGTCTACAATGAGCAGTTCTTC
once	TRBV3-1/TRBV3-2	NA	14	TRBJ1-5	CASSQERGGQPQHF	TGTGCCAGCAGCCAAGAACGGGGTGGCCAGCCCCAGCATTTT
NA	TRBV11-2	TRBD2	15	TRBJ2-3	CASSLGVAGGATQYF	TGTGCCAGCAGCTTAGGGGTAGCGGGGGGGGCAACGCAGTATTTT
once	TRBV4-1	NA	16	TRBJ1-1	CASSQDTPGLTPEAFF	TGCGCCAGCAGCCAAGATACACCGGGACTCACACCTGAAGCTTTCTTT
NA	TRBV5-4	NA	14	TRBJ1-2	CASGKGTGLNGYTF	TGTGCCAGCGGCAAAGGAACAGGCTTAAATGGCTACACCTTC
NA	TRBV27	NA	14	TRBJ1-1	CASSLGAGASEAFF	TGTGCCAGCAGTCTAGGCGCAGGGGCGTCTGAAGCTTTCTTT
NA	TRBV11-2	NA	16	TRBJ1-3	CASSLNGARSGNTIYF	TGTGCCAGCAGCTTAAATGGGGCTCGGTCTGGAAACACCATATATTTT
NA	TRBV19	TRBD1	14	TRBJ1-1	CASSRAGGFTEAFF	TGTGCCAGTTCTCGGGCAGGGGGGTTCACTGAAGCTTTCTTT
NA	TRBV3-1/TRBV3-2	NA	14	TRBJ1-5	CASSQASDNQPQHF	TGTGCCAGCAGCCAAGCCTCCGACAACCAGCCCCAGCATTTT
NA	TRBV29-1	NA	13	TRBJ2-7	CSAAWGHDYEQYF	TGCAGCGCCGCCTGGGGGCACGACTACGAGCAGTACTTC
NA	TRBV25-1	NA	15	TRBJ2-2	CASSEFNSPTGELFF	TGTGCCAGCAGTGAATTTAACAGCCCCACCGGGGAGCTGTTTTTT
few	TRBV6-5	NA	15	TRBJ1-4	CASRPLGHTNEKLFF	TGTGCCAGCCGGCCCCTCGGACACACTAATGAAAAACTGTTTTTT
NA	TRBV5-8	TRBD2	12	TRBJ2-7	CASDRGGNEQYF	TGTGCCAGCGACCGGGGGGGCAACGAGCAGTACTTC
NA	TRBV9	TRBD2	13	TRBJ2-3	CASTGGDTDTQYF	TGTGCCAGCACCGGGGGGGACACAGATACGCAGTATTTT
NA	TRBV7-8	TRBD1	15	TRBJ1-5	CASSPDRGVNQPQHF	TGTGCCAGCAGCCCAGACAGGGGCGTCAATCAGCCCCAGCATTTT
NA	TRBV5-1	NA	11	TRBJ2-7	CASSQFNEQYF	TGCGCCAGCTCACAATTCAACGAGCAGTACTTC
NA	TRBV7-2	NA	15	TRBJ2-3	CASNIQASRTDTQYF	TGTGCCAGCAACATCCAAGCGTCGCGCACAGATACGCAGTATTTT
NA	TRBV25-1	NA	16	TRBJ1-6	CASSESGGTRNSPLHF	TGTGCCAGCAGTGAATCTGGGGGGACGAGGAATTCACCCCTCCACTTT
NA	TRBV5-1	NA	14	TRBJ1-1	CASSFQGENTEAFF	TGCGCCAGCAGCTTCCAAGGGGAGAACACTGAAGCTTTCTTT
NA	TRBV24-1	TRBD1	17	TRBJ2-3	CATSSLGTGIRTDTQYF	TGTGCCACCAGTTCCCTTGGGACAGGGATACGCACAGATACGCAGTATTTT
few	TRBV7-8	NA	15	TRBJ1-1	CASSSRLVANTEAFF	TGTGCCAGCAGCTCACGTTTGGTGGCGAACACTGAAGCTTTCTTT
NA	TRBV11-2	NA	13	TRBJ1-5	CASSSGRAQPQHF	TGTGCCAGCAGCTCGGGCAGGGCACAGCCCCAGCATTTT
NA	TRBV19	TRBD1	14	TRBJ1-6	CASRTGVWDSPLHF	TGTGCCAGCCGTACAGGGGTTTGGGATTCACCCCTCCACTTT
NA	TRBV21-1	NA	16	TRBJ1-2	CASSKEPQGANYGYTF	TGTGCCAGCAGCAAAGAACCCCAGGGCGCTAACTATGGCTACACCTTC
NA	TRBV27	NA	14	TRBJ1-4	CASSKRQDGEKLFF	TGTGCCAGCAGTAAGAGACAGGATGGTGAAAAACTGTTTTTT
few	TRBV7-9	TRBD1	16	TRBJ1-6	CASSLVVQGGNSPLHF	TGTGCCAGCAGCTTGGTGGTACAGGGGGGGAATTCACCCCTCCACTTT
NA	TRBV5-1	NA	14	TRBJ2-7	CASSLGGRDYEQYF	TGCGCCAGCAGCTTAGGGGGGAGGGACTACGAGCAGTACTTC
once	TRBV6-5	TRBD1	16	TRBJ2-1	CASSYSSGQPDEEQFF	TGTGCCAGCAGTTACTCATCGGGACAGCCCGACGAGGAGCAGTTCTTC
NA	TRBV5-1	NA	14	TRBJ2-3	CASSLDPQGDTQYF	TGCGCCAGCAGCTTGGACCCCCAGGGAGATACGCAGTATTTT
NA	TRBV6-2/TRBV6-3	NA	17	TRBJ1-2	CASSPWGRGIRDYGYTF	TGTGCCAGCAGTCCCTGGGGGAGGGGTATTCGGGACTATGGCTACACCTTC
NA	TRBV19	NA	14	TRBJ2-2	CASSKYRNTGELFF	TGTGCCAGTAGTAAGTACAGGAACACCGGGGAGCTGTTTTTT
NA	TRBV5-1	TRBD1	15	TRBJ1-4	CASSYTGATNEKLFF	TGCGCCAGCAGCTACACAGGGGCAACTAATGAAAAACTGTTTTTT
NA	TRBV5-6	NA	16	TRBJ1-5	CASSLSSHYSNQPQHF	TGTGCCAGCAGCTTAAGCAGCCACTATAGCAATCAGCCCCAGCATTTT
NA	TRBV2	NA	15	TRBJ2-7	CAGRGGDTTLYEQYF	TGTGCCGGGCGAGGCGGGGATACAACTCTCTACGAGCAGTACTTC
NA	TRBV19	NA	19	TRBJ2-2	CASTPYPPFRQDGSGELFF	TGTGCCAGTACGCCTTACCCCCCCTTCCGACAGGACGGGTCCGGGGAGCTGTTTTTT
NA	TRBV6-5	NA	12	TRBJ1-1	CASMSWETEAFF	TGTGCCAGCATGTCCTGGGAGACTGAAGCTTTCTTT